The 14 T cell receptor beta chains below were found in one sample sequenced in a study of T-cell memory formation after mild COVID-19 (dated by TCRdb to 2020 to 2022). Library construction relied on 5' RACE. Sequenced using an Illumina NovaSeq 6000. The public sequencing data were trimmed at Q25 with fastp and processed into clonotypes with MiXCR by TCRdb, which kept only in-frame beta chains. Records with the same CDR3 protein are collapsed into one entry carrying the most frequent genes and DNA. This sample comprises about 470,000 distinct CDR3 sequences, roughly 18% of them detected only once. The biggest ten clones account for around an eighth of the sample. The sample consisted of PBMCs or a T cell subset sorted from them (not recorded which). These receptors were collected from an adult woman who had mild COVID-19 (a few samples of this study predate the infection). The sample titles of this study are shuffled in the database, so cell type and time point are left out; the donor was told from shared clones.

The chain combines TRBV18 with TRBJ2-7; D remains unclear. V was cut by 2 bases and J by 6 bases, with 11 bases left in between. Germline assignment: CDR1 KGHSH and CDR2 LQKENI. The length of the CDR3 is 13 residues. The CDR3 here is CASSPEAFREQYF. The DNA for the CDR3 is TGTGCCAGCTCACCAGAGGCATTTCGCGAGCAGTACTTC.

This chain joins TRBV4-1 and TRBJ2-5, with D possibly matching TRBD1 (6 bases). Trimming took 0 bases from V and 2 from J, leaving 10 bases between them. There are 15 residues in the CDR3. Per the germline V gene, CDR1 is MGHRA and CDR2 is YSYEKL. The CDR3 DNA reads as TGCGCCAGCAGCCAAGACCCAGGGGTACAAGAGACCCAGTACTTC. It translates to CASSQDPGVQETQYF.

The chain uses TRBV25-1 and TRBJ1-3; D is unclear. This CDR3 is 12 amino acids long. V was shortened by 7 bases and J by 4 bases, with 8 bases between the two germline ends. The germline V gene has CDR1 MGHDK and CDR2 SYGVNS. The CDR3 sequence: CASKGIGNTIYF. CDR3 in DNA: TGTGCCAGCAAGGGTATCGGAAACACCATATATTTT.

The V gene is TRBV20-1, the J gene TRBJ1-6; D possibly corresponds to TRBD1 (6 bases). Germline values: CDR1 DFQATT, CDR2 SNEGSKA (reference sequence). This CDR3 contains 15 residues. V lost 2 bases to trimming and J lost 7 bases, with 15 bases between them. The CDR3 is CSARLGALGNSPLHF. The CDR3 DNA follows: TGCAGTGCTAGACTGGGGGCCCTCGGCAATTCACCCCTCCACTTT.

This clonotype was seen a handful of times. The chain joins TRBV5-1 to TRBJ2-7; tentatively, D is TRBD2 (6 bases). Per the germline V gene, CDR1 is SGHRS and CDR2 is YFSETQ. This CDR3 is built from 14 residues. Trimming pared 0 bases from V and 3 bases from J, leaving 10 bases between. CDR3 protein: CASSLGDGGYEQYF. CDR3 DNA: TGCGCCAGCAGCTTGGGGGACGGGGGCTACGAGCAGTACTTC.

In this sample, this clonotype turned up many times. The chain combines TRBV5-1 with TRBJ1-1; possibly TRBD1 for D (5 bases). Trimming took off 0 bases at V and 5 bases at J, with 14 bases between the two ends. The CDR3 runs to 15 residues. Germline CDR1 is SGHRS and CDR2 is YFSETQ. The CDR3 nucleotides read TGCGCCAGCAGCTTGGGGCAAGGGGCGAGGACTGAAGCTTTCTTT. Translation gives CASSLGQGARTEAFF.

This clonotype was seen a handful of times. The rearrangement links TRBV5-1 to TRBJ1-2, with D uncertain. This CDR3 comprises 11 residues. V was shortened by 1 base and J by 10 bases, with 8 bases between the two germline ends. Germline CDR1 SGHRS, CDR2 YFSETQ. Here the CDR3 DNA reads TGCGCCAGCAGCTTGAGCGACTCCTACACCTTC. As protein: CASSLSDSYTF.

DNA for the CDR3: TGTGCCAGCAGCCAGCAACCCCGACAAGAATCTACGAAGCAGTACTTC. Its translation: CASSQQPRQESTKQYF. V usage is TRBV14 and J usage is TRBJ2-7; D is unclear. The germline CDR1 and CDR2 sequences are SGHDN and FVKESK. This CDR3 contains 16 residues. V lost 3 bases, J lost 8 bases, and 23 bases lay in between.

This clonotype occurred a few times. Here the CDR3 reads CATSDLSVGDTQYF. For the CDR3, the DNA is TGTGCCACCAGTGATTTGTCCGTTGGAGATACGCAGTATTTT. The chain recombines TRBV24-1 with TRBJ2-3; no reliable D call. V lost 0 bases to trimming and J lost 5 bases, with 8 bases between them. This CDR3 has 14 amino acids. The germline CDR1 and CDR2 sequences are KGHDR and SFDVKD.

The table lists this clonotype with a few counts. V is TRBV14 and J is TRBJ2-6; 8 bases are shared with TRBD1. The CDR3 consists of 18 residues. The trim removed 4 bases at V and 0 bases at J, leaving 8 bases unmatched. Germline-derived CDR1 and CDR2 are SGHDN and FVKESK. CDR3 protein: CASSPWTGKSSGANVLTF. CDR3 bases: TGTGCCAGCAGCCCCTGGACAGGGAAGAGCTCTGGGGCCAACGTCCTGACTTTC.

The table lists this clonotype with a few counts. The CDR3 coding sequence is TGTGCCACCGGCCGGACAGGGGTGAACACCGGGGAGCTGTTTTTT. Its translation: CATGRTGVNTGELFF. V is TRBV24-1 and J is TRBJ2-2; 9 nucleotides agree with TRBD1. Per germline, CDR1 KGHDR and CDR2 SFDVKD. J was trimmed by 1 base and V by 9 bases; bases with no gene match: 5. This CDR3 has 15 residues.

The CDR3 sequence is CASSQMPGQMNTEAFF. The CDR3 region has the DNA TGTGCCAGCAGCCAAATGCCGGGACAGATGAACACTGAAGCTTTCTTT. This rearrangement joins TRBV3-1 to TRBJ1-1; 7 nucleotides align to TRBD1. Germline V gives CDR1 LGHDT, CDR2 YNNKEL (reference sequence). V shed 2 bases, J shed 0 bases, and the junction held 6 bases outside the gene matches. The CDR3 is 16 residues long.

This clonotype was found a few times. The V gene is TRBV12-3 or TRBV12-4, the J gene TRBJ2-1, with 8 bases aligning to TRBD2. V shed 3 bases, J shed 7 bases, and the junction held 8 bases outside the gene matches. CDR3 length equals 15 residues. CDR3 region: CASSLIGTRRNEQFF. The DNA for the CDR3 is TGTGCCAGCAGTTTGATAGGGACTAGGCGTAATGAGCAGTTCTTC.

V and J are TRBV20-1 and TRBJ2-5; possible D gene TRBD2, 6 bases. The V and J ends lost 3 bases and 5 bases respectively, with 10 bases between them. Per germline, CDR1 DFQATT and CDR2 SNEGSKA (reference sequence). The CDR3 has 12 residues. CDR3 region: CSASTSRETQYF. The CDR3 bases are TGCAGTGCTAGTACTAGCCGGGAGACCCAGTACTTC.